This TCR beta chain comes out of a study of identical twins. The cDNA had a unique molecular identifier and a template-switch universal primer site. TCRdb passed the 5' RACE reads through MiXCR, listing each CDR3 protein once. The sample includes roughly 490,000 distinct CDR3 sequences, 13% to 15% of them seen just once. As regards this clonotype: The antigen remains unidentified.

Study-wide findings and caveats: Cross-sectional statistics, not tracking of the same donors, supported the conclusions. Fewer insertions were carried by abundant cord blood beta clonotypes, but none was seen in memory repertoires.

This same sample was also part of a study on yellow fever vaccine responses in identical twins.

This TCR derives from a woman aged 18-29 years in good health. The specimen sequenced was CD4+ T cells sorted from blood.

CDR3 region: CATKLAANTGELFF. In nucleotides, the CDR3 is TGTGCCACCAAACTAGCGGCGAACACCGGGGAGCTGTTTTTT. The chain is built from TRBV19 and TRBJ2-2, with 8 bases fitting TRBD2. The CDR3 has 14 amino acids. The V segment lost 10 bases and the J segment 0 bases; nucleotides outside the gene matches: 4. CDR1 is LNHDA, CDR2 SQIVND, per germline (reference sequence).